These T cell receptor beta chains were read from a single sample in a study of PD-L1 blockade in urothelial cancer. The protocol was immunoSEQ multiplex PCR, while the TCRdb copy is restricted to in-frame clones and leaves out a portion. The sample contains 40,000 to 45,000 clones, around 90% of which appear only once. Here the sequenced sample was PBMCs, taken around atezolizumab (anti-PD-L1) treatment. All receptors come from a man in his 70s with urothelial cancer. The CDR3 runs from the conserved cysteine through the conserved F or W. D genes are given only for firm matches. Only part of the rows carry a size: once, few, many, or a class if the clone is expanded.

DNA: TGTGCCAGCAGCGTTTCGGGACAGGGTATCAGCGAGCAGTACTTC; CDR3: CASSVSGQGISEQYF; size: .; V: TRBV11-2; J: TRBJ2-7; D: TRBD1
DNA: TGTGCTAGCGGGGAAGCGGGAGGTAATGAGCAGTTCTTC; CDR3: CASGEAGGNEQFF; size: few; V: TRBV12-5; J: TRBJ2-1; D: TRBD2
DNA: TGTGCCAGCAGTTATCTGAGGGAGGAGACCCAGTACTTC; CDR3: CASSYLREETQYF; size: .; V: TRBV27; J: TRBJ2-5; D: .
DNA: TGTGCCAGTAGTATCTCAAGGGACTCAAACAATGAGCAGTTCTTC; CDR3: CASSISRDSNNEQFF; size: once; V: TRBV19; J: TRBJ2-1; D: .
DNA: TGCGCCAGCAGTGAGTCAAGTCACGGCGGCGAGCAGTACTTC; CDR3: CASSESSHGGEQYF; size: .; V: TRBV10-1; J: TRBJ2-7; D: .
DNA: TGTGCCAGCTCGAACCGTCAGCGGACCGGCCAGCCCCAGCATTTT; CDR3: CASSNRQRTGQPQHF; size: .; V: TRBV2; J: TRBJ1-5; D: .
DNA: TGCGCCAGCAGCCAGACAACCGGGGAGCTGTTTTTT; CDR3: CASSQTTGELFF; size: once; V: TRBV5-1; J: TRBJ2-2; D: .
DNA: TGCGCCAGCAGCCCCGGGACAGTTAACACCGGGGAGCTGTTTTTT; CDR3: CASSPGTVNTGELFF; size: .; V: TRBV5-1; J: TRBJ2-2; D: TRBD1
DNA: TGTGCCAGCAGCTTGGCGGGAGGGCCTGGCGAGCAGTACTTC; CDR3: CASSLAGGPGEQYF; size: .; V: TRBV7-9; J: TRBJ2-7; D: TRBD2
DNA: TGTGCCAGCAGCGTGGGACTAGCGGGCTACAATGAGCAGTTCTTC; CDR3: CASSVGLAGYNEQFF; size: .; V: TRBV9; J: TRBJ2-1; D: TRBD2
DNA: TGTGCCTCTGGGGGGGTAGGTCAGCCCCAGCATTTT; CDR3: CASGGVGQPQHF; size: .; V: TRBV30; J: TRBJ1-5; D: .
DNA: TGTGCCAGCAGCTTAGATGGGCAGGGGGATGGCTACACCTTC; CDR3: CASSLDGQGDGYTF; size: .; V: TRBV7-9; J: TRBJ1-2; D: TRBD1
DNA: TGTGCCAGCAACCGGGACAGAGGCACAGATACGCAGTATTTT; CDR3: CASNRDRGTDTQYF; size: .; V: TRBV28; J: TRBJ2-3; D: TRBD1
DNA: TGTGCCAGCAGTTCGGGTGGCTTGGGCTACACCTTC; CDR3: CASSSGGLGYTF; size: .; V: TRBV28; J: TRBJ1-2; D: .
DNA: TGTGCCAGCAGTTCTCGACAGGGTAGGTCCTACAATGAGCAGTTCTTC; CDR3: CASSSRQGRSYNEQFF; size: .; V: TRBV2; J: TRBJ2-1; D: TRBD1
DNA: TGTGCCAGCATATCTTCCGGGGCGGGAACTGAAGCTTTCTTT; CDR3: CASISSGAGTEAFF; size: .; V: TRBV2; J: TRBJ1-1; D: .
DNA: TGTGCCAGCAGTGGCGGACTTGGAGGGCAAGATACGCAGTATTTT; CDR3: CASSGGLGGQDTQYF; size: .; V: TRBV6-1; J: TRBJ2-3; D: .
DNA: TGTGCCAGCAGCACGATACAGGGGGCCGCTGAAGCTTTCTTT; CDR3: CASSTIQGAAEAFF; size: .; V: TRBV5-5; J: TRBJ1-1; D: TRBD1
DNA: TGCGCCAGCAGCCTCGGCCAGGGGATCGGTGAGCAGTTCTTC; CDR3: CASSLGQGIGEQFF; size: few; V: TRBV4-1; J: TRBJ2-1; D: .
DNA: TGCGCCAGCAGCTTGGAAACAATCACAGATACGCAGTATTTT; CDR3: CASSLETITDTQYF; size: .; V: TRBV5-1; J: TRBJ2-3; D: .
DNA: TGTGCCAGCAGCTTAGGGTTTCGCCAGGTCCGTCTGCATAACTATGGCTACACCTTC; CDR3: CASSLGFRQVRLHNYGYTF; size: .; V: TRBV7-3; J: TRBJ1-2; D: .
DNA: TGTGCCAGCAGTTATATAAAGCAAAACCGCGACAGGCCCTACGAGCAGTACTTC; CDR3: CASSYIKQNRDRPYEQYF; size: .; V: TRBV2; J: TRBJ2-7; D: .
DNA: TGTGCCAGCAGTGAGACGCGGCCGGGTGAAAAACTGTTTTTT; CDR3: CASSETRPGEKLFF; size: .; V: TRBV25-1; J: TRBJ1-4; D: .
DNA: TGTGCCAGCAGCCCGGACAAAAATCAGCCCCAGCATTTT; CDR3: CASSPDKNQPQHF; size: .; V: TRBV2; J: TRBJ1-5; D: .
DNA: TGTGCCAGCAGCGTGGACATCCTTGGACAGAGCTCTGGGGCCAACGTCCTGACTTTC; CDR3: CASSVDILGQSSGANVLTF; size: .; V: TRBV5-6; J: TRBJ2-6; D: .
DNA: TGTGCCAGCAGCGTAAGGGGACAGGGATCCGGGGAGCTGTTTTTT; CDR3: CASSVRGQGSGELFF; size: .; V: TRBV9; J: TRBJ2-2; D: TRBD1
DNA: TGTGCCAGCAGCTTAGAGTCTGGCAGGGGCTACGAGCAGTACTTC; CDR3: CASSLESGRGYEQYF; size: .; V: TRBV7-3; J: TRBJ2-7; D: .
DNA: TGTGCCAGTAGTTTGGCCGCCCCGAACACCGGGGAGCTGTTTTTT; CDR3: CASSLAAPNTGELFF; size: .; V: TRBV19; J: TRBJ2-2; D: .
DNA: TGCAGTGCTAGGCGGTCTCCTGAAGCTTTCTTT; CDR3: CSARRSPEAFF; size: .; V: TRBV20-1; J: TRBJ1-1; D: .
DNA: TGTGCCAGCAGCCGGACTAGCGGGAGTTACGAGCAGTACTTC; CDR3: CASSRTSGSYEQYF; size: .; V: TRBV6-6; J: TRBJ2-7; D: TRBD2
DNA: TGTGCCAGCAGCGTAGGTAGTAGCGGGAGGATAGGGGAGACCCAGTACTTC; CDR3: CASSVGSSGRIGETQYF; size: once; V: TRBV9; J: TRBJ2-5; D: TRBD2
DNA: TGTGCCAGCAGTTTCCAACCGGGGGAGTGGGCAGAGACCCAGTACTTC; CDR3: CASSFQPGEWAETQYF; size: .; V: TRBV28; J: TRBJ2-5; D: .
DNA: TGTGCCATCAGTGCGCCTAGGGGGACAGCATCTAATGAGCAGTTCTTC; CDR3: CAISAPRGTASNEQFF; size: once; V: TRBV10-3; J: TRBJ2-1; D: TRBD1
DNA: TGTGCCAGCAGTTTAACCGCGGGTGCCTACGAGCAGTACTTC; CDR3: CASSLTAGAYEQYF; size: .; V: TRBV28; J: TRBJ2-7; D: .
DNA: TGTGCCAGCGACCTAGCGGGAGACACCGGGGAGCTGTTTTTT; CDR3: CASDLAGDTGELFF; size: .; V: TRBV6-1; J: TRBJ2-2; D: TRBD2
DNA: TGTGCCTGGGGCTCAGAACCTTCCTACGAGCAGTACTTC; CDR3: CAWGSEPSYEQYF; size: .; V: TRBV30; J: TRBJ2-7; D: .
DNA: TGCGCCAGCAGCGACAGTGGTAGCGGCGCGAACACCGGGGAGCTGTTTTTT; CDR3: CASSDSGSGANTGELFF; size: .; V: TRBV4-1; J: TRBJ2-2; D: .
DNA: TGCAGTGTAGTTTCGGATACGCAGTATTTT; CDR3: CSVVSDTQYF; size: .; V: TRBV20-1; J: TRBJ2-3; D: .
DNA: TGTGCCAGTAGCCCGAGGACTAGCGGGAGCTACAATGAGCAGTTCTTC; CDR3: CASSPRTSGSYNEQFF; size: .; V: TRBV19; J: TRBJ2-1; D: TRBD2
DNA: TGTGCCAGCAGTTCCGTCCCGGGACTAGGGGTGAACACTGAAGCTTTCTTT; CDR3: CASSSVPGLGVNTEAFF; size: .; V: TRBV28; J: TRBJ1-1; D: .
DNA: TGTGCCAGCAGTTTAACTCGACAGGGCGGTGGCTACACCTTC; CDR3: CASSLTRQGGGYTF; size: once; V: TRBV28; J: TRBJ1-2; D: TRBD1
DNA: TGTGCCAGCAGTCCGGGACAGGGGCAGTACGAAAAACTGTTTTTT; CDR3: CASSPGQGQYEKLFF; size: .; V: TRBV27; J: TRBJ1-4; D: TRBD1
DNA: TGTGCCAGCTCACCTGTCGCGGGTGCCTACAATGAGCAGTTCTTC; CDR3: CASSPVAGAYNEQFF; size: .; V: TRBV18; J: TRBJ2-1; D: .
DNA: TGTGCCAGCGGGGGGGCTAGCGGGATTCGGAATGAGCAGTTCTTC; CDR3: CASGGASGIRNEQFF; size: once; V: TRBV28; J: TRBJ2-1; D: TRBD2